This record concerns one T cell receptor beta chain sequence. Germline-derived CDR1 and CDR2 are MNHEY and SMNVEV (reference sequence). The CDR3 totals 15 residues. V lost 5 bases and J 3 bases, leaving 17 bases between the germline ends. This record comes from a study of cytomegalovirus exposure and HLA in healthy donors. Measured with immunoSEQ multiplex PCR; TCRdb has only the in-frame clones, and not every one. The table includes roughly 220,000 clones, over 80% detected once. The J gene is TRBJ2-7, the V gene TRBV27; D gene ambiguous. The sequence was collected from a woman under 40 in good health and CMV-seropositive. Sequencing input: PBMCs. This chain's CDR3 is CASSPNGIKLYEQYF. The CDR3 DNA is TGTGCCAGCAGTCCGAACGGAATCAAGCTCTACGAGCAGTACTTC.